This TCR beta chain was recorded in a study of blood T cell repertoires in COVID-19 (dated by TCRdb to 2020 to 2021). For context, the study as a whole: The collaborator samples originated in the United States, Italy and Spain and spanned the acute and convalescent phases of COVID-19. The material from the prospective study consisted of cDNA or gDNA derived from T cells, B-cell-depleted T cells, or PBMCs. Deeply sampled blood TCRbeta repertoires from subjects exposed to, actively infected with, or recovered from COVID-19 were included in the dataset. A freely available public database, intended as a resource for researchers studying the immune response to SARS-CoV-2, is where the repertoires were released. The samples were drawn from the first 160 participants of the ongoing ImmuneRACE study and from under 1,500 subjects provided by 6 global collaborators. Sample metadata almost always included a de-identified subject ID, COVID-19 status, age in years and sex. HLA class I and class II types, where available, came from metadata supplied by the sample provider rather than from assay-based typing.

The collaborating institutions used their own protocols to collect whole blood in K2EDTA tubes. Collaborator samples were shipped for TCRbeta analysis as frozen whole blood, isolated PBMCs, or DNA extracted from either sample type. Turning to this clone: Its target antigen remains unknown. No base quality information exists; no much larger clone differs at one position.

TCRbeta CDR3 regions were amplified from genomic DNA by means of the immunoSEQ Assay, a bias-controlled multiplex PCR. The authors processed their data as follows. Nucleated cell counts per sample were estimated from amplification of reference gene primers within the assay. To quantify the absolute abundance of each unique TCRbeta CDR3 rearrangement, sequence reads were collapsed and filtered. For each sample, productive Simpson clonality was calculated as the square root of Simpson's diversity index over productive rearrangements. Not all clones reach the TCRdb copy of this immuneACCESS table, which keeps in-frame sequences only. Checked studies attribute under half of the gap to unresolved V genes and leave the rest unexplained. That table is the source of V, J and clone size, and D and trimming were worked out from the DNA. This sample gives just over 200,000 clones in total; around 86% of them show up just once. Over 4.5% of the sample is in the top ten clones.

Deletion took 5 bases off V and 6 bases off J, with a span of 19 bases between the germline ends. Its CDR3 holds 14 amino acids, cysteine through phenylalanine. This entry keeps only the CDR3 DNA: 42 bases, framed from base 1. CDR1 is given as SQVTM and CDR2 as ANQGSEA, both from the germline V gene. General conclusions and limits of the study: Clinical and demographic metadata were provided uncurated, with the amount varying by source and participant.

Source material: peripheral blood. This chain joins TRBV29-1 to TRBJ1-2, with the D gene not clear enough to name. The receptor's source is a man of 80 years or more with acute or convalescent COVID-19. The CDR3 region has the sequence CSVSSRAHENGYTF. The sequence in DNA is TGCAGCGTTTCCTCGAGGGCCCACGAAAATGGCTACACCTTC.